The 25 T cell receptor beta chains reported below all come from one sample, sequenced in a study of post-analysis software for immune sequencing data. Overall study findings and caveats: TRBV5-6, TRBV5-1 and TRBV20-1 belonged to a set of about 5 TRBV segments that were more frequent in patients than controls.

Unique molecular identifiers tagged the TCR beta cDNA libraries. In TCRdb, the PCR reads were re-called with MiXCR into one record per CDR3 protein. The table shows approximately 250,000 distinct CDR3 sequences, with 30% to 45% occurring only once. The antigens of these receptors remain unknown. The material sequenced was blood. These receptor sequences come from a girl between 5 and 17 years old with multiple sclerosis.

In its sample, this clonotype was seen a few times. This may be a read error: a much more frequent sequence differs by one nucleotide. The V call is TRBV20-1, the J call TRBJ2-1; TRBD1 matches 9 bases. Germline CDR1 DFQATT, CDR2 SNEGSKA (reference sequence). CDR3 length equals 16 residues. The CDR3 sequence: CSARDRDRGDYDEQFF. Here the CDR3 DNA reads TGCAGTGCTAGAGATCGAGACAGGGGGGACTACGATGAGCAGTTCTTC.

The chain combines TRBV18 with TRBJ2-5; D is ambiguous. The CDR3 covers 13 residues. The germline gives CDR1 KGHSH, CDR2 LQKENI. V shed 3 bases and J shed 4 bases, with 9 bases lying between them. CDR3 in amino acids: CASSPPATETQYF. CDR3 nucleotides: TGTGCCAGCTCACCCCCAGCTACAGAGACCCAGTACTTC.

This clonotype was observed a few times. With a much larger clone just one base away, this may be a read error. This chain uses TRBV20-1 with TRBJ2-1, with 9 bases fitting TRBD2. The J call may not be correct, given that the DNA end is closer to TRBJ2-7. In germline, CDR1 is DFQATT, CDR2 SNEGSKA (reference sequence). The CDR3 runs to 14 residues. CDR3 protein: CSAHLAGLYNEQYF. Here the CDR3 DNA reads TGCAGTGCTCACCTAGCGGGACTATACAATGAGCAGTACTTC.

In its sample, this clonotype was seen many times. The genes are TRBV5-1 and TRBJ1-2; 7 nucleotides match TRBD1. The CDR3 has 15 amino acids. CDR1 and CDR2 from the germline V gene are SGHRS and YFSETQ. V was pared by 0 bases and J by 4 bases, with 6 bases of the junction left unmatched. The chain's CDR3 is CASSLDGTEFYGYTF. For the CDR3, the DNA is TGCGCCAGCAGCTTGGATGGGACAGAGTTCTATGGCTACACCTTC. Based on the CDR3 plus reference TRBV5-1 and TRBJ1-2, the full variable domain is KAGVTQTPRYLIKTRGQQVTLSCSPISGHRSVSWYQQTPGQGLQFLFEYFSETQRNKGNFPGRFSGRQFSNSRSEMNVSTLELGDSALYLCASSLDGTEFYGYTFGSGTRLTVV.

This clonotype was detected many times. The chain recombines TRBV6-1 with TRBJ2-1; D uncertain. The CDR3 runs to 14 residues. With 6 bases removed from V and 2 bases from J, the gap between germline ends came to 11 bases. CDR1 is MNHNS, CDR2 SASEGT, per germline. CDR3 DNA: TGTGCCAGCAGGTCTGAGGAGACCTACAATGAGCAGTTCTTC. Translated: CASRSEETYNEQFF.

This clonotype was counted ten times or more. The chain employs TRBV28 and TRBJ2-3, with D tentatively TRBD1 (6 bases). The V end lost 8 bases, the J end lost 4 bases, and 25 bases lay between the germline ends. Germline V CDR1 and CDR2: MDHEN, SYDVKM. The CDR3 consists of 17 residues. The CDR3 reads CASPPTLGAQSADTQYF. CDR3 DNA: TGTGCCAGCCCACCTACCCTGGGGGCGCAAAGCGCAGATACGCAGTATTTT.

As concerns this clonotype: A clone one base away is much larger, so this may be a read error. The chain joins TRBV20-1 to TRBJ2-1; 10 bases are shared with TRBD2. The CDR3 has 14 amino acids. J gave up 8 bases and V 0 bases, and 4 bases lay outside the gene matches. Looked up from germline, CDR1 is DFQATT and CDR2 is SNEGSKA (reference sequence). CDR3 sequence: CSARDGTSADEQFF. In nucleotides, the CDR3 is TGCAGTGCTAGAGATGGGACTAGCGCCGATGAGCAGTTCTTC.

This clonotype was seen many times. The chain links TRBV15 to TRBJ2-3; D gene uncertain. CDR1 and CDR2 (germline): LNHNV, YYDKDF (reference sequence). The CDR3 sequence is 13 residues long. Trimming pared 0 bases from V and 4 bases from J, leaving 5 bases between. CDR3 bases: TGTGCCACCAGCAGAGACAGATCAGATACGCAGTATTTT. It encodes CATSRDRSDTQYF.

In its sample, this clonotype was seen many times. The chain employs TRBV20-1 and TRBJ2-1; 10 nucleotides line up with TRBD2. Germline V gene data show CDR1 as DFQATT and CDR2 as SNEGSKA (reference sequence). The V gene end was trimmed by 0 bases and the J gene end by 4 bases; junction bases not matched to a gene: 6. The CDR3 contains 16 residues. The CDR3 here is CSARDLLAGDYNEQFF. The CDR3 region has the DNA TGCAGTGCTAGAGATCTCCTAGCGGGAGATTACAATGAGCAGTTCTTC.

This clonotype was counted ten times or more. CDR3 DNA sequence: TGTGCCAGCAGCCAAAGTCCGCGCCTAGCGGGAGTCGGGGATACGCAGTATTTT. Translation gives CASSQSPRLAGVGDTQYF. The V and J genes are TRBV4-2 and TRBJ2-3; 10 bases are shared with TRBD2. Germline loops: CDR1 LGHNA, CDR2 YNFKEQ. Trimming cost V 2 bases and J 6 bases; bases outside gene matches: 14. The CDR3 sequence is 18 residues long.

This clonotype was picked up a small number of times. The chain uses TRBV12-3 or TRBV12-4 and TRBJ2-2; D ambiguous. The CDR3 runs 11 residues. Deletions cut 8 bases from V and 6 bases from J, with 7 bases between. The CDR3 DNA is TGTGCCAGCGATGGGTCCGGGGAGCTGTTTTTT. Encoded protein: CASDGSGELFF.

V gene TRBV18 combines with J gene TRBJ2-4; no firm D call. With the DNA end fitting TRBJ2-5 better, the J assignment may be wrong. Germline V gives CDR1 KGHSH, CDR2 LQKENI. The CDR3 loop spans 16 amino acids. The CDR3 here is CASSPPAVVVAETQYF. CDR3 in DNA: TGTGCCAGCTCACCACCGGCTGTAGTAGTGGCGGAGACCCAGTACTTC.

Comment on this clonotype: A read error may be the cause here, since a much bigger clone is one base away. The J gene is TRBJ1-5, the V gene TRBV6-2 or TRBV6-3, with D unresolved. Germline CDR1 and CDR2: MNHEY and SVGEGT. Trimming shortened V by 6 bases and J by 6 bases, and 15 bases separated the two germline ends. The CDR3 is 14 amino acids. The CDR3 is CASRSGIGRQPQHF. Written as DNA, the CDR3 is TGTGCCAGCAGGTCAGGCATTGGGCGTCAGCCCCAGCATTTT.

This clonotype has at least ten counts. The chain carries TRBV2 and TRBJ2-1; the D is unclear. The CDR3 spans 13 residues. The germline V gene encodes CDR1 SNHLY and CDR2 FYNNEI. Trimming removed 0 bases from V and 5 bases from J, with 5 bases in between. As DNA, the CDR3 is TGTGCCAGCAGTGAAGCGCTTCACAATGAGCAGTTCTTC. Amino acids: CASSEALHNEQFF.

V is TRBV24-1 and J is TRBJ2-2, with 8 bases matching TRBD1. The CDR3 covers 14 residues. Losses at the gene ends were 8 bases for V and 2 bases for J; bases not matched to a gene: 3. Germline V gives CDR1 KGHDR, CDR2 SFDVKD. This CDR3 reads CATKGQGNTGELFF. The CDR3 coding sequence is TGTGCCACCAAAGGACAGGGCAACACCGGGGAGCTGTTTTTT.

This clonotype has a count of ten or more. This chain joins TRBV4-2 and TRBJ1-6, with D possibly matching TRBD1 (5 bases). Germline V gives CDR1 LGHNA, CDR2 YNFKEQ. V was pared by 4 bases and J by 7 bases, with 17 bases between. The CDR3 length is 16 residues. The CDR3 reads CASSPQWDGPNSPLHF. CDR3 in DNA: TGTGCCAGCAGCCCGCAATGGGACGGGCCGAATTCACCCCTCCACTTT.

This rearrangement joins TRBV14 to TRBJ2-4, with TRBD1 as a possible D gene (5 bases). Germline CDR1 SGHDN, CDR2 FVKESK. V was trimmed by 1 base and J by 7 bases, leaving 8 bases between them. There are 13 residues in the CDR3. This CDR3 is CASSQVSGNIQYF. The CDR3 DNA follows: TGTGCCAGCAGCCAAGTTTCAGGGAACATTCAGTACTTC. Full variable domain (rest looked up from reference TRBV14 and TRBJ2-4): EAGVTQFPSHSVIEKGQTVTLRCDPISGHDNLYWYRRVMGKEIKFLLHFVKESKQDESGMPNNRFLAERTGGTYSTLKVQPAELEDSGVYFCASSQVSGNIQYFGAGTRLSVL.

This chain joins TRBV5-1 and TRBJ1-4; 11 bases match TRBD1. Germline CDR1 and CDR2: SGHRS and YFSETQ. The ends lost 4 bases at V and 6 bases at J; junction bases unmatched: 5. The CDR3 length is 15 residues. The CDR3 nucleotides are TGCGCCAGCAGCGCGGGACAGGGGGAGTATGAAAAACTGTTTTTT. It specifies CASSAGQGEYEKLFF.

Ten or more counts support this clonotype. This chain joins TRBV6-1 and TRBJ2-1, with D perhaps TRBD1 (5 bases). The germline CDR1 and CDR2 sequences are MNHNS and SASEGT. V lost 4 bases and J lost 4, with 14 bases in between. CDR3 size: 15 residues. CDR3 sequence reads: CASSALRQTYNEQFF. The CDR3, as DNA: TGTGCCAGCAGTGCCTTAAGACAGACGTACAATGAGCAGTTCTTC.

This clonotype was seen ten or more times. CDR3 sequence reads: CASSYGRNEYRDTQYF. The CDR3, as DNA: TGTGCCAGCAGTTATGGTCGAAACGAATATAGGGATACGCAGTATTTT. V is TRBV6-5 and J is TRBJ2-3; no firm D call. The CDR3 totals 16 residues. CDR1 and CDR2 (germline): MNHEY, SVGAGI. V gave up 3 bases and J gave up 6 bases, with 19 bases separating them.

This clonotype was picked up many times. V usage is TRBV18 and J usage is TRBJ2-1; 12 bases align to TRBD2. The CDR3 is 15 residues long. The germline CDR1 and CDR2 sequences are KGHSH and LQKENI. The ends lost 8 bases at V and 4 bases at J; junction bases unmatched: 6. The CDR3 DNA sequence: TGTGCCAGCGGGCGACTAGCGGGAGCTTACAATGAGCAGTTCTTC. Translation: CASGRLAGAYNEQFF.

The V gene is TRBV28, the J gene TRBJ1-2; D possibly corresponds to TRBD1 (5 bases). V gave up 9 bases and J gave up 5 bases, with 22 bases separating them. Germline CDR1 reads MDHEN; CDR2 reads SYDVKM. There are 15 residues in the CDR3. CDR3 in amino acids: CASRDRGATVYGYTF. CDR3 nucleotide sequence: TGTGCCAGTAGAGATCGCGGGGCCACTGTATATGGCTACACCTTC.

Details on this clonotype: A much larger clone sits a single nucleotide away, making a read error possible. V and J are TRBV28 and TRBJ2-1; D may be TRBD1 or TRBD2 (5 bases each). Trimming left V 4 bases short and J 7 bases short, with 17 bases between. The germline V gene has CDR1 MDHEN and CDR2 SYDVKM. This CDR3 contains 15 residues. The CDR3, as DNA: TGTGCCAGCAGTTCCGCAGAGGGGCTTGTGAATGAGCAGTTCTTC. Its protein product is CASSSAEGLVNEQFF.

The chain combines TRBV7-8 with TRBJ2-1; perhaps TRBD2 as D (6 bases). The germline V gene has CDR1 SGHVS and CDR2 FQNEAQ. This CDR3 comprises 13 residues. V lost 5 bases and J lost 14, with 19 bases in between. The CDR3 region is CASSELTGGRKFF. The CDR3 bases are TGTGCCAGCAGCGAATTAACTGGGGGGAGAAAGTTCTTC.

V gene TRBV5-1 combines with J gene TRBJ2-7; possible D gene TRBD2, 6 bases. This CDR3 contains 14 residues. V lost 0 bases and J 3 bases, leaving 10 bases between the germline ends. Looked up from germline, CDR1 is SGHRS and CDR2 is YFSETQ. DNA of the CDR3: TGCGCCAGCAGCTTGGAAGGCGGGAACTACGAGCAGTACTTC. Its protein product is CASSLEGGNYEQYF.